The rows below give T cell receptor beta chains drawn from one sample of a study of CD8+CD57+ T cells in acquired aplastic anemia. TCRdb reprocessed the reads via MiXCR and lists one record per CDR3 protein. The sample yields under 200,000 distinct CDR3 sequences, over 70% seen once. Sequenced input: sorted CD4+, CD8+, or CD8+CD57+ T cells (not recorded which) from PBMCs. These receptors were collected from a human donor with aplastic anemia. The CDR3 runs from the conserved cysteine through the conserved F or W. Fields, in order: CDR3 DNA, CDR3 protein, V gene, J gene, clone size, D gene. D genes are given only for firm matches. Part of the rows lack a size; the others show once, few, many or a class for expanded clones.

TGTGCCAGTAGTATATTCGGACAGGGGCCAGATACGCAGTATTTT	CASSIFGQGPDTQYF	TRBV19	TRBJ2-3	.	TRBD1
TGCAGCGTTGGTTCCCGGGCGGGCTACACCTTC	CSVGSRAGYTF	TRBV29-1	TRBJ1-2	once	.
TGTGCCAGCAGCCCCCTCATTTCTAGCGGGGCTTACGAGCAGTACTTC	CASSPLISSGAYEQYF	TRBV9	TRBJ2-7	.	TRBD2
TGCAGTGCTAGCTGGCAGGGGACTTCCTACGAGCAGTACTTC	CSASWQGTSYEQYF	TRBV20-1	TRBJ2-7	.	.
TGTGCCAGCAGTGCGATGATGGATAATTCACCCCTCCACTTT	CASSAMMDNSPLHF	TRBV6-1	TRBJ1-6	.	.
TGTGCCAGCAGGCGGTCAGGGGGCACTGAAGCTTTCTTT	CASRRSGGTEAFF	TRBV7-9	TRBJ1-1	.	TRBD1
TGTGCCAGCAGTGAATTTGGGTACCAAGAGACCCAGTACTTC	CASSEFGYQETQYF	TRBV2	TRBJ2-5	.	.
TGTGCCAGCAGCCCCTCAGGGGGGGTAGGCTACACCTTC	CASSPSGGVGYTF	TRBV7-3	TRBJ1-2	.	TRBD1
TGTGCCAGCAGGGAAGGAAACACCATATATTTT	CASREGNTIYF	TRBV7-8	TRBJ1-3	few	.
TGTGCCAGCAGCTTAGACAATCAAGAGACCCAGTACTTC	CASSLDNQETQYF	TRBV7-8	TRBJ2-5	few	.
TGTGCCACCAGCAGTTACAGGGAAAATCAGCCCCAGCATTTT	CATSSYRENQPQHF	TRBV15	TRBJ1-5	.	.
TGCAGTGCTAGCCCGAGTGGGGTTGAGCAGTTCTTC	CSASPSGVEQFF	TRBV20-1	TRBJ2-1	.	.
TGCGCCAGCGCCCCGGGAATGATCGGAGAGACCCAGTACTTC	CASAPGMIGETQYF	TRBV5-1	TRBJ2-5	.	.
TGTGCCAGCAGCCAAAAAGGGACAGACTCTAATTCACCCCTCCACTTT	CASSQKGTDSNSPLHF	TRBV6-6	TRBJ1-6	.	TRBD1
TGTGCCAGTAGTAGCAATCAGGGGCCCGAGCAGTTCTTC	CASSSNQGPEQFF	TRBV19	TRBJ2-1	.	.
TGCGCCAGCAGCCAAGGGGGGAATTCACCCCTCCACTTT	CASSQGGNSPLHF	TRBV4-1	TRBJ1-6	.	.
TGTGCCAGCAGCTTGAAGCAGTATTTT	CASSLKQYF	TRBV7-2	TRBJ2-3	.	.
TGCAGTGTTGACCGAGACAGGGGCTCCTACAATGAGCAGTTCTTC	CSVDRDRGSYNEQFF	TRBV29-1	TRBJ2-1	.	TRBD1
TGCAGTGCCGTCCGGGACACGAACTATGGCTACACCTTC	CSAVRDTNYGYTF	TRBV20-1	TRBJ1-2	.	.
TGCGCCAGCAGCTTTGAAGGGACCCCCAGGACCGGGGAGCTGTTTTTT	CASSFEGTPRTGELFF	TRBV5-1	TRBJ2-2	.	.
TGTGCCAGCAGCTTCCAGGGCAATCAGCCCCAGCATTTT	CASSFQGNQPQHF	TRBV5-5	TRBJ1-5	.	.
TGTGCCAGCACTCAGTCACTAGGGAGACCCCTCCACTTT	CASTQSLGRPLHF	TRBV7-9	TRBJ1-6	.	.
TGCGCCAGCAGCTTGGGGCAGCCTCGGTCACCCCTCCACTTT	CASSLGQPRSPLHF	TRBV5-1	TRBJ1-6	.	.
TGCAGTGCCCGTCAAAGTTTGGGGACACGCAATGAGCAGTTCTTC	CSARQSLGTRNEQFF	TRBV20-1	TRBJ2-1	.	.
TGTGCCAGTACCCCCCTCCAGGGGGAGGGGGGTTGGTATGGCTACACCTTC	CASTPLQGEGGWYGYTF	TRBV19	TRBJ1-2	.	TRBD1
TGCAGTGCTAGGAGGAGGACCCAAGAGACCCAGTACTTC	CSARRRTQETQYF	TRBV20-1	TRBJ2-5	.	.
TGTGCCAGCAGCTTGACCATCCTCCGGCCCCAGCATTTT	CASSLTILRPQHF	TRBV5-5	TRBJ1-5	.	.
TGCAGTGCTAGAGATCAAACAGGGCGAGCTGGAGGCTACACCTTC	CSARDQTGRAGGYTF	TRBV20-1	TRBJ1-2	.	.
TGTGCCATCAGTAGGACTAGCGGGACCTACGAGCAGTACTTC	CAISRTSGTYEQYF	TRBV10-3	TRBJ2-7	few	TRBD2
TGTGCCAGTTCATGGACTGAGTCCTACGAGCAGTACTTC	CASSWTESYEQYF	TRBV19	TRBJ2-7	once	.
TGTGCCAGCAGCGTAGAAGGCCAAGCGTACCAAGAGACCCAGTACTTC	CASSVEGQAYQETQYF	TRBV9	TRBJ2-5	.	.
TGCGCCAGCAGCCAAGATACGTCTATGAGCTCCTACAATGAGCAGTTCTTC	CASSQDTSMSSYNEQFF	TRBV4-3	TRBJ2-1	.	.
TGCAGTGCTAGAGCCGGGACTAGCGGGGGAATTAGCACAGATACGCAGTATTTT	CSARAGTSGGISTDTQYF	TRBV20-1	TRBJ2-3	few	TRBD2
TGTGCCAGCAGTGATGGGCAGGGCAAAAACATTCAGTACTTC	CASSDGQGKNIQYF	TRBV2	TRBJ2-4	.	.
TGTGCCATCAGTGAGCCAACCCTGGCGGGGAAGGAGACCCAGTACTTC	CAISEPTLAGKETQYF	TRBV10-3	TRBJ2-5	.	.
TGTGCCAGCAGTGACCCCAGGATTTCTGGAAACACCATATATTTT	CASSDPRISGNTIYF	TRBV25-1	TRBJ1-3	.	.
TGTGCCAGCAGCTTAACTGCTGGAAACACCATATATTTT	CASSLTAGNTIYF	TRBV7-2	TRBJ1-3	.	.
TGTGCCAGTAGTCGGGGGACCGAGAACACTGAAGCTTTCTTT	CASSRGTENTEAFF	TRBV19	TRBJ1-1	.	.
TGTGCCACCAGTGAGGAAGGAGGGGGGGATGAGCAGTTCTTC	CATSEEGGGDEQFF	TRBV24-1	TRBJ2-1	.	.
TGTGCCAGCAGCCCCGAGGGTACGCAGTATTTT	CASSPEGTQYF	TRBV19	TRBJ2-3	.	.
TGTGCCAGCACTAGCGGGGCGTATACGCAGTATTTT	CASTSGAYTQYF	TRBV25-1	TRBJ2-3	.	TRBD2
TGTGCCATCCACAGGGGCGGAGTCTATGGCTACACCTTC	CAIHRGGVYGYTF	TRBV12-3/TRBV12-4	TRBJ1-2	many	TRBD1